This is a list of T cell receptor beta chains from one sample in a study of neurological immune-mediated disorders. TCRdb re-called the 5' RACE reads through MiXCR, storing one row per CDR3 protein. The sample records tens of thousands of distinct CDR3 sequences, 4% to 6% being singletons. Sequencing was performed on PBMCs. All receptors derive from a woman younger than 45 with multiple sclerosis. Both conserved end residues are part of each CDR3. Fields, in order: CDR3 DNA, CDR3 protein, J gene, D gene, V gene, clone size. The D gene is left open where the match is weak. Some rows mark clone size as missing; the rest say once, few, many or name a class of expanded clone.

CDR3 DNA: TGTGCCAGCAGTTACTCGGGACAGGGTAACTATGGCTACACCTTC
CDR3 protein: CASSYSGQGNYGYTF
J gene: TRBJ1-2
D gene: TRBD1
V gene: TRBV6-5
clone size: many

CDR3 DNA: TGTGCCAGCAGTTTAGGGTCCGGGGAGCAGTACTTC
CDR3 protein: CASSLGSGEQYF
J gene: TRBJ2-7
D gene: -
V gene: TRBV28
clone size: many

CDR3 DNA: TGCAGTGCTAGACAGGGAGGCGGCTACACCTTC
CDR3 protein: CSARQGGGYTF
J gene: TRBJ1-2
D gene: -
V gene: TRBV20-1
clone size: few

CDR3 DNA: TGCGCCAGCAGCACCCGACAGGGCACTGAAGCTTTCTTT
CDR3 protein: CASSTRQGTEAFF
J gene: TRBJ1-1
D gene: TRBD1
V gene: TRBV5-1
clone size: many

CDR3 DNA: TGCGCCAGCAGCTGGGGGACTAGCGGGAGGGCCCGGAAGTTCTTC
CDR3 protein: CASSWGTSGRARKFF
J gene: TRBJ2-1
D gene: TRBD2
V gene: TRBV5-1
clone size: many

CDR3 DNA: TGTGCCAGCAGAGGGGGTGGTAATTCAACCCTCAACTTT
CDR3 protein: CASRGGGNSTLNF
J gene: TRBJ1-6
D gene: -
V gene: TRBV6-5
clone size: -

CDR3 DNA: TGCAGTGCATCGGGGGGTAGCACAGATACGCAGTATTTT
CDR3 protein: CSASGGSTDTQYF
J gene: TRBJ2-3
D gene: TRBD2
V gene: TRBV20-1
clone size: many

CDR3 DNA: TGTGCCAGCAGCATAATAGCGGGAGATAACACCGGGGAGCTGTTTTTT
CDR3 protein: CASSIIAGDNTGELFF
J gene: TRBJ2-2
D gene: TRBD2
V gene: TRBV11-2
clone size: few

CDR3 DNA: TGCAGTGCTAGTTTACCCGGGACGGCTAACTATGGCTACACCTTC
CDR3 protein: CSASLPGTANYGYTF
J gene: TRBJ1-2
D gene: -
V gene: TRBV20-1
clone size: many

CDR3 DNA: TGTGCCAGCAGTGACTCAAGGGGATATAATGAAAAACTGTTTTTT
CDR3 protein: CASSDSRGYNEKLFF
J gene: TRBJ1-4
D gene: -
V gene: TRBV6-4
clone size: -

CDR3 DNA: TGCGCCAGCAGCGGAACTAGCGGGATACGCACAGATACGCAGTATTTT
CDR3 protein: CASSGTSGIRTDTQYF
J gene: TRBJ2-3
D gene: TRBD2
V gene: TRBV5-1
clone size: many

CDR3 DNA: TGTGCCAGCAGTTCGGAGGACCGTAGCCCGGAAGATACGCAGTATTTT
CDR3 protein: CASSSEDRSPEDTQYF
J gene: TRBJ2-3
D gene: -
V gene: TRBV28
clone size: -

CDR3 DNA: TGTGCCAGCAGCCACCCCTCGGACCCGCCGTCCTACAATGAGCAGTTCTTC
CDR3 protein: CASSHPSDPPSYNEQFF
J gene: TRBJ2-1
D gene: -
V gene: TRBV14
clone size: -

CDR3 DNA: TGCAGTGCTGGCAGACAAGGGAGTGACTATGGCTACACCTTC
CDR3 protein: CSAGRQGSDYGYTF
J gene: TRBJ1-2
D gene: -
V gene: TRBV20-1
clone size: many

CDR3 DNA: TGCGCCAGCAGTCAATATGGGGGGGCCGGAGAGACCCAGTACTTC
CDR3 protein: CASSQYGGAGETQYF
J gene: TRBJ2-5
D gene: -
V gene: TRBV4-1
clone size: many

CDR3 DNA: TGTGCCAGCAGCTCCTACCAACCCCTGAGCCCAGATACGCAGTATTTT
CDR3 protein: CASSSYQPLSPDTQYF
J gene: TRBJ2-3
D gene: -
V gene: TRBV5-4
clone size: -

CDR3 DNA: TGTGCCAGCAGTTTAGTCGGGACCCCAGAGACCCAGTACTTC
CDR3 protein: CASSLVGTPETQYF
J gene: TRBJ2-5
D gene: -
V gene: TRBV28
clone size: many

CDR3 DNA: TGTGCCAGCAGCTTAACTGGAGGCCGGGGGAAGGAGACCCAGTACTTC
CDR3 protein: CASSLTGGRGKETQYF
J gene: TRBJ2-5
D gene: -
V gene: TRBV7-6
clone size: few

CDR3 DNA: TGTGCCAGCAGCTTAACATTCGGACTAGCGGGTAATGAGCAGTTCTTC
CDR3 protein: CASSLTFGLAGNEQFF
J gene: TRBJ2-1
D gene: TRBD2
V gene: TRBV7-3
clone size: many

CDR3 DNA: TGTGCCAGCAGTTTATTCCGACGGACTCAGTACTTC
CDR3 protein: CASSLFRRTQYF
J gene: TRBJ2-5
D gene: -
V gene: TRBV28
clone size: few

CDR3 DNA: TGTGCCAGCAGTTACCAGCGGTCCTACGAGCAGTACTTC
CDR3 protein: CASSYQRSYEQYF
J gene: TRBJ2-7
D gene: -
V gene: TRBV27
clone size: many

CDR3 DNA: TGTGCCAGCGCCCCCCGACAGGGTTTGGAGACCCAGTACTTC
CDR3 protein: CASAPRQGLETQYF
J gene: TRBJ2-5
D gene: TRBD1
V gene: TRBV6-1
clone size: -

CDR3 DNA: TGCAGTGCTAGCCCGGGACAGGCCCAAGAGACCCAGTACTTC
CDR3 protein: CSASPGQAQETQYF
J gene: TRBJ2-5
D gene: TRBD1
V gene: TRBV20-1
clone size: many

CDR3 DNA: TGTGCCAGCAGTTTATCGAACCCCGGGACAGGGGCTTTACCAGGGGAAAAACTGTTTTTT
CDR3 protein: CASSLSNPGTGALPGEKLFF
J gene: TRBJ1-4
D gene: TRBD1
V gene: TRBV27
clone size: many

CDR3 DNA: TGTGCCAGCAGTTTAACTGGGGCAGGAAACACCATATATTTT
CDR3 protein: CASSLTGAGNTIYF
J gene: TRBJ1-3
D gene: -
V gene: TRBV27
clone size: -

CDR3 DNA: TGCAGTGCTAGAAGTCAGGCCGATCAGCCCCAGCATTTT
CDR3 protein: CSARSQADQPQHF
J gene: TRBJ1-5
D gene: -
V gene: TRBV20-1
clone size: many

CDR3 DNA: TGCGCCAGCAGCCCGGACCTACAAATCTCTGGAAACACCATATATTTT
CDR3 protein: CASSPDLQISGNTIYF
J gene: TRBJ1-3
D gene: -
V gene: TRBV5-1
clone size: many

CDR3 DNA: TGTGCCAGCAACCCAGCAGGCGCCGGGATCACTGAAGCTTTCTTT
CDR3 protein: CASNPAGAGITEAFF
J gene: TRBJ1-1
D gene: -
V gene: TRBV10-3
clone size: many

CDR3 DNA: TGTGCCAGCAGTTACTCAAAAGGGGCAGGACTTGGAGAGACCCAGTACTTC
CDR3 protein: CASSYSKGAGLGETQYF
J gene: TRBJ2-5
D gene: -
V gene: TRBV6-5
clone size: many

CDR3 DNA: TGTGCCACCAGGACTAGCGCGAACACCGGGGAGCTGTTTTTT
CDR3 protein: CATRTSANTGELFF
J gene: TRBJ2-2
D gene: TRBD2
V gene: TRBV24-1
clone size: many

CDR3 DNA: TGTGCCAGCAGTTACCTGGACAGGAACACTGAAGCTTTCTTT
CDR3 protein: CASSYLDRNTEAFF
J gene: TRBJ1-1
D gene: -
V gene: TRBV6-6
clone size: -

CDR3 DNA: TGTGCCAGCAGCTTGGCCTCTTACTCTGGAAACACCATATATTTT
CDR3 protein: CASSLASYSGNTIYF
J gene: TRBJ1-3
D gene: -
V gene: TRBV5-5
clone size: many

CDR3 DNA: TGCAGTGCTAGAGAATCTCGCACCGGGGAGCTGTTTTTT
CDR3 protein: CSARESRTGELFF
J gene: TRBJ2-2
D gene: -
V gene: TRBV20-1
clone size: few

CDR3 DNA: TGCAGTGCTAGAGATCCCCTAGTCCTCAATGAGCAGTTCTTC
CDR3 protein: CSARDPLVLNEQFF
J gene: TRBJ2-1
D gene: -
V gene: TRBV20-1
clone size: many

CDR3 DNA: TGTGCCATCAGTAAGCGCGGGACAGCCGAAGAGACCCAGTACTTC
CDR3 protein: CAISKRGTAEETQYF
J gene: TRBJ2-5
D gene: -
V gene: TRBV10-3
clone size: many

CDR3 DNA: TGTGCCATCAGTGAGTCGACTTCGACTAGCGGGAGGGCTGGAGATACGCAGTATTTT
CDR3 protein: CAISESTSTSGRAGDTQYF
J gene: TRBJ2-3
D gene: TRBD2
V gene: TRBV10-3
clone size: many

CDR3 DNA: TGTGCCAGCAGAGGCCTCGGAGATACGCAGTATTTT
CDR3 protein: CASRGLGDTQYF
J gene: TRBJ2-3
D gene: -
V gene: TRBV2
clone size: few